Following are 16 T cell receptor beta chains from one sample sequenced in a study of T cell clonality in common variable immunodeficiency. This table comes from immunoSEQ multiplex PCR, and its TCRdb copy is limited to in-frame clones, with some not included. The sample was found to contain about 35,000 clones, and every one recurs. The sequencing sample was made of peripheral blood mononuclear cells. The receptors here all came from a person between 18 and 70 years old in good health.

Only a few counts were recorded for this clone. From the germline J gene comes the end of the CDR3, since the read stops 3 residues before it. The chain carries TRBV5-1 and TRBJ1-4; 7 bases map to TRBD1. This CDR3 region has 15 residues. Germline V lookup: CDR1 SGHRS, CDR2 YFSETQ. The J segment lost 5 bases and the V segment lost 4 bases, leaving 8 bases of the junction unmatched. The DNA read from the CDR3 is TGCGCCAGCAGCCCCGCCGGGACAGCAAATGAAAAA. It translates to CASSPAGTANEK. The whole CDR3 protein reads CASSPAGTANEKLFF.

This clone was counted many times. The sequence runs out 3 residues before the end of the CDR3; the remainder is reconstructed from the germline J gene. The chain links TRBV3-1 (or the pseudogene TRBV3-2) to TRBJ2-1; TRBD2 aligns across 9 bases. The CDR3 runs to 16 residues. Germline CDR1 reads LGHDT; CDR2 reads YNNKEL (reference sequence). Trimming cost V 3 bases and J 8 bases; bases outside gene matches: 11. The CDR3 bases that were read are TGTGCCAGCAGCCAGTTTCTGGGTACTAGCGGGTATGAG. Protein product: CASSQFLGTSGYE. The full CDR3 sequence reads CASSQFLGTSGYEQFF.

This clone was counted many times. Coverage ceases 3 residues before the CDR3 finishes, and the germline J gene fills in the end. The J gene is TRBJ2-1, the V gene TRBV7-9; D remains ambiguous. The V end was cut by 2 bases, the J end by 5 bases, with 13 bases between. CDR3 size: 15 residues. In germline, CDR1 is SEHNR, CDR2 FQNEAQ (reference sequence). The CDR3 spells CASSLKSVRDNEQFF. Incomplete CDR3 DNA: TGTGCCAGCAGCTTAAAGTCGGTTAGAGACAATGAG.

The table lists this clone with many counts. Coverage ceases 3 residues before the CDR3 finishes, and the germline J gene fills in the end. The chain employs TRBV5-6 and TRBJ2-2, with a weak D call TRBD1 (5 bases). Germline assignment: CDR1 SGHDT and CDR2 YYEEEE. The CDR3 loop spans 15 amino acids. The CDR3 protein is CASSLWGRSVEKLFF. Incomplete CDR3 DNA: TGTGCCAGCAGCTTGTGGGGCAGGAGCGTTGAAAAG.

This clone showed up many times. The read halts 3 residues ahead of the CDR3 end, with the missing end drawn from the germline J gene. V usage is TRBV5-1 and J usage is TRBJ2-3; the D is unclear. The length of the CDR3 is 14 residues. The germline CDR1 and CDR2 sequences are SGHRS and YFSETQ. V lost 1 base to trimming and J lost 2 bases, with 8 bases between them. CDR3 DNA (partial): TGCGCCAGCAGCTTGATTAGCCACACAGATACG. It yields the protein CASSLISHTDT. The CDR3, in full, reads CASSLISHTDTQYF. The full variable domain, rest sourced from reference TRBV5-1 and TRBJ2-3, is KAGVTQTPRYLIKTRGQQVTLSCSPISGHRSVSWYQQTPGQGLQFLFEYFSETQRNKGNFPGRFSGRQFSNSRSEMNVSTLELGDSALYLCASSLISHTDTQYFGPGTRLTVL.

This clone was detected many times. The CDR3 goes on 3 residues after the read ends, and that part is filled in from the germline J gene. The same CDR3 is also encoded by other DNA sequences in this sample. The chain employs TRBV19 and TRBJ1-5; the D gene is possibly TRBD1 (6 bases). Per the germline V gene, CDR1 is LNHDA and CDR2 is SQIVND (reference sequence). This CDR3 region has 13 residues. Trimming stripped 7 bases from V and 6 bases from J, with 13 bases between. This CDR3 reads CASKGTGSQPQHF. Incomplete CDR3 DNA: TGTGCCAGTAAGGGAACAGGGAGTCAGCCC.

The CDR3 reads CASRALIQETQYF. CDR3 DNA (partial): TGTGCCAGCAGGGCCCTGATCCAAGAGACG. This chain connects TRBV2 to TRBJ2-3; D call uncertain. Coverage ceases 3 residues before the CDR3 finishes, and the germline J gene fills in the end. The CDR3 is 13 amino acids. CDR1 SNHLY and CDR2 FYNNEI come from the germline V gene.

This clone was counted at least ten times. The sequence runs out 3 residues before the end of the CDR3; the remainder is reconstructed from the germline J gene. This sequence joins TRBV20-1 and TRBJ1-5; D gene uncertain. The germline gives CDR1 DFQATT, CDR2 SNEGSKA (reference sequence). Deletions cut 6 bases from V and 0 bases from J, with 9 bases between. The CDR3 runs to 13 residues. The CDR3 protein is CSAKRDSNQPQHF. The part of the CDR3 DNA that was read is TGCAGTGCCAAGCGGGATAGCAATCAGCCC.

Ten or more counts support this clone. The CDR3 end falls 3 residues outside the read, so it is completed with the germline J gene. The chain links TRBV28 to TRBJ1-2; TRBD1 matches at 8 bases. Germline values: CDR1 MDHEN, CDR2 SYDVKM. The CDR3 spans 15 residues. Trimming at V came to 7 bases and at J to 5 bases, leaving 12 bases not matched to a gene. The sequenced CDR3 bases are TGTGCCAGCATTCCCGGACAGGGAACTCTTTATGGC. It is translated as CASIPGQGTLYG. The whole CDR3 is CASIPGQGTLYGYTF.

This clone was counted many times. Coverage ceases 3 residues before the CDR3 finishes, and the germline J gene fills in the end. The rearrangement links TRBV14 to TRBJ1-5; no firm D call. Trimming stripped 0 bases from V and 5 bases from J, with 11 bases between. The V gene's germline CDR1 is SGHDN and CDR2 FVKESK. The CDR3 has 15 amino acids. CDR3 protein: CASSQDGYSHQPQHF. Incomplete CDR3 DNA: TGTGCCAGCAGCCAAGACGGATACAGCCATCAGCCC.

This clone showed up many times. The read falls 3 residues short of the CDR3 end, and the missing part is taken from the germline J gene. V gene TRBV2 combines with J gene TRBJ2-1; 16 bases agree with TRBD2. Germline V gene sequence: CDR1 SNHLY, CDR2 FYNNEI. The length of the CDR3 is 18 residues. J lost 0 bases, V lost 11 bases, and 10 bases had no gene match. The CDR3 loop is CAGRGLAGGRGSYNEQFF. The covered CDR3 bases are TGTGCCGGAAGGGGACTAGCGGGAGGGCGGGGCTCCTACAATGAG.

This clone qualifies as medium-sized. The CDR3 goes on 3 residues after the read ends, and that part is filled in from the germline J gene. The chain carries TRBV23-1 and TRBJ2-7; TRBD2 aligns across 7 bases. TRBV23-1 is designated an ORF whose function remains uncertain. This CDR3 spans 13 amino acids. V shed 0 bases and J 4 bases; nucleotides not matched to a gene: 0. The sequenced CDR3 bases are TGCGCCAGCAGTCAATCGGGGGGGTACGAG. Translating gives CASSQSGGYE. The complete CDR3 reads CASSQSGGYEQYF.

Many counts were recorded for this clone. The observed sequence ends 3 residues before the CDR3 terminus, with the missing tail filled in from the germline J gene. The chain has TRBV18 and TRBJ2-2, with D uncertain. The V gene's germline CDR1 is KGHSH and CDR2 LQKENI. Trimming removed 4 bases at V and 6 bases at J, with 15 bases between. This CDR3 spans 15 amino acids. The CDR3 reads CASSLPPLAAGELFF. CDR3 DNA, as far as it was read: TGTGCCAGCTCACTACCCCCTTTGGCGGCCGGGGAG.

This clone has a count of ten or more. The CDR3 end is not reached by the read, which stops 3 residues before it; the germline J gene fills it in. The chain combines TRBV2 with TRBJ1-5, with no clear D. The V end lost 7 bases, the J end lost 2 bases, and 12 bases lay between the germline ends. CDR1 and CDR2 from the germline V gene are SNHLY and FYNNEI. The CDR3 consists of 14 residues. The sequenced CDR3 bases are TGTGCCAGCACCGGGGTGGATGGCAATCAGCCC. Amino acid sequence: CASTGVDGNQP. The complete CDR3 sequence is CASTGVDGNQPQHF.

In its sample, this clone was seen many times. The read comes to an end 3 residues before the CDR3 does, leaving the germline J gene to fill in the end. V gene TRBV19 combines with J gene TRBJ2-1; TRBD2 matches at 8 bases. This CDR3 comprises 17 residues. With 5 bases clipped from V and 0 bases from J, the junction kept 9 bases outside the gene matches. Germline V gene lookup returns CDR1 LNHDA and CDR2 SQIVND (reference sequence). CDR3 in amino acids: CASSAPASGRSYNEQFF. The CDR3 bases that were read are TGTGCCAGTAGTGCGCCCGCTAGCGGGCGCTCCTACAATGAG. The entire variable domain, with the rest obtained from reference TRBV19 and TRBJ2-1, is as follows: DGGITQSPKYLFRKEGQNVTLSCEQNLNHDAMYWYRQDPGQGLRLIYYSQIVNDFQKGDIAEGYSVSREKKESFPLTVTSAQKNPTAFYLCASSAPASGRSYNEQFFGPGTRLTVL.

This clone has a count of ten or more. The read ends 3 residues before the CDR3 terminus; that terminus is restored from the germline J gene. The chain links TRBV19 to TRBJ1-5; 8 nucleotides align to TRBD1. Germline loops: CDR1 LNHDA, CDR2 SQIVND (reference sequence). This CDR3 is built from 15 residues. V was clipped by 6 bases and J by 0 bases; unmatched bases: 4. The CDR3 DNA, read in part, is TGTGCCAGTAGCTTTCAGGGGGCTAGCAATCAGCCC. Encoded protein: CASSFQGASNQP. The complete CDR3 reads CASSFQGASNQPQHF.